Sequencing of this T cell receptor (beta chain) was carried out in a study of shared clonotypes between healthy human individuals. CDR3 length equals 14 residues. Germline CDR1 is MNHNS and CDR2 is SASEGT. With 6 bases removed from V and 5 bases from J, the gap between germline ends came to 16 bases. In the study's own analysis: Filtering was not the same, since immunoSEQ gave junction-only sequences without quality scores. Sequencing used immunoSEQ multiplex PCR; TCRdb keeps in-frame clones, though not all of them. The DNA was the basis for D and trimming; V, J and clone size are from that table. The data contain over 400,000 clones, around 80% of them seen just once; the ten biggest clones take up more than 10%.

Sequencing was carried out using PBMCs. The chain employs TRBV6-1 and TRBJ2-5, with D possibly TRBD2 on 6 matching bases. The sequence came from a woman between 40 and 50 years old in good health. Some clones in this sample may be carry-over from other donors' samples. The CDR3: CASSPTWGEETQYF. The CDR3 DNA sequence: TGTGCCAGCAGCCCAACCTGGGGGGAGGAGACCCAGTACTTC.